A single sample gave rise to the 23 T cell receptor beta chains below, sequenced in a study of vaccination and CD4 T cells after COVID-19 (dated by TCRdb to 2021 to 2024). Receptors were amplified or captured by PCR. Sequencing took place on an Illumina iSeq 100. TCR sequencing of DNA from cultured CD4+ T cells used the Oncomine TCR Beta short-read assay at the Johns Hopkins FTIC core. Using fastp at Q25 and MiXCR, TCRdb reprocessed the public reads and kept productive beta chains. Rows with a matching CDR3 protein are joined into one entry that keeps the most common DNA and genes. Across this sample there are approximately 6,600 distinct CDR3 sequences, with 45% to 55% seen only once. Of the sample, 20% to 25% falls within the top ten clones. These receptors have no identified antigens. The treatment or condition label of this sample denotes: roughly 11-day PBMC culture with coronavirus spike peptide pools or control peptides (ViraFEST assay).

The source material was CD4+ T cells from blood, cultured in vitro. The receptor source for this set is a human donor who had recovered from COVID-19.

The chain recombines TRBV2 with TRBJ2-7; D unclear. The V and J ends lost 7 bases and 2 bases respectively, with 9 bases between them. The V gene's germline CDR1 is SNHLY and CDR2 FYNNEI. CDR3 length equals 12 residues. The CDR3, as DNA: TGTGCCAGCATGTCCAGCCCCTACGAGCAGTACTTC. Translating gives CASMSSPYEQYF.

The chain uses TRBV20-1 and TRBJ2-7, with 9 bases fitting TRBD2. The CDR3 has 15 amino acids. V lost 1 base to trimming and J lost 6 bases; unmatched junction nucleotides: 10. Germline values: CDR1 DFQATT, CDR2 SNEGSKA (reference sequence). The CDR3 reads CSARVNGGRAGEQYF. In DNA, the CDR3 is TGCAGTGCTAGAGTCAACGGCGGGAGGGCCGGCGAGCAGTACTTC.

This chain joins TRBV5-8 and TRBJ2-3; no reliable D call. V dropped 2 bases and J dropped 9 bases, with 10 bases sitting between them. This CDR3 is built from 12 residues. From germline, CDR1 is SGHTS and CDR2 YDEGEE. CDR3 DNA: TGTGCCAGCAGCTTTCGTCAGAGGACGCAGTATTTT. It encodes CASSFRQRTQYF.

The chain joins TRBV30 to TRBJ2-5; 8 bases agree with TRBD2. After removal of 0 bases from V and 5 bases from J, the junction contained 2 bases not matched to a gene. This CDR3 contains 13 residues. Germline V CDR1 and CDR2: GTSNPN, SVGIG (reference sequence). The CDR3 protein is CAWSVRGRETQYF. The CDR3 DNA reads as TGTGCCTGGAGTGTACGCGGGAGGGAGACCCAGTACTTC.

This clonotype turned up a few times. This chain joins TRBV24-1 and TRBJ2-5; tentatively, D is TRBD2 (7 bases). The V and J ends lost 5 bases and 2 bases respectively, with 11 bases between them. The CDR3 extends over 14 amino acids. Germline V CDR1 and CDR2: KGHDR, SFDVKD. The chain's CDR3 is CATSGGGQQETQYF. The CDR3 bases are TGTGCCACCAGTGGGGGGGGGCAGCAAGAGACCCAGTACTTC.

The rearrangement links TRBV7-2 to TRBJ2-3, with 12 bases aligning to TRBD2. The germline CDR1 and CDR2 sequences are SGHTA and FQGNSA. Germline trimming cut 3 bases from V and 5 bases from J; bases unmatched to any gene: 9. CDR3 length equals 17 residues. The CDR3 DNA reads TGTGCCAGCAGCTTTGTTCGAGGACTAGCGGGATTAGATACGCAGTATTTT. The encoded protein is CASSFVRGLAGLDTQYF.

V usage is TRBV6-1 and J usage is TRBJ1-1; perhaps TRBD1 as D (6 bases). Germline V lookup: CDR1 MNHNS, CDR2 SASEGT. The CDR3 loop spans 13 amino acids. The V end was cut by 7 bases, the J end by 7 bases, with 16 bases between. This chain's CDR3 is CASTKRGGLEAFF. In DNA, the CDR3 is TGTGCCAGCACCAAACGTGGGGGGCTTGAAGCTTTCTTT.

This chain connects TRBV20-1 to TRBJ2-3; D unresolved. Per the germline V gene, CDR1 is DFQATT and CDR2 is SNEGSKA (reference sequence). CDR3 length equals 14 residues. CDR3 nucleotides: TGCAGCCTGCTGGACCCGCTCGGGACAGATACGCAGTATTTT. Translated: CSLLDPLGTDTQYF.

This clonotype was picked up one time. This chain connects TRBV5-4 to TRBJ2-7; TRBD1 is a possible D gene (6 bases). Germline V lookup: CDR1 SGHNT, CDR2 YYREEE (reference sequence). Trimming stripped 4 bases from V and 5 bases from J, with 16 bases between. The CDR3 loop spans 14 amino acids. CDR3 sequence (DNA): TGTGCCAGCAGCACCTCCGGGACACCCAACGAGCAGTACTTC. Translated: CASSTSGTPNEQYF.

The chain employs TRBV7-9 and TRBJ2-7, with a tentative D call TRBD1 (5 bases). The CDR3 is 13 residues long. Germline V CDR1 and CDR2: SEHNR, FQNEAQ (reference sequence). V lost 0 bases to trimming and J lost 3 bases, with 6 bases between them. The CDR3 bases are TGTGCCAGCAGCTTAGCTGACAGCTACGAGCAGTACTTC. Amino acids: CASSLADSYEQYF.

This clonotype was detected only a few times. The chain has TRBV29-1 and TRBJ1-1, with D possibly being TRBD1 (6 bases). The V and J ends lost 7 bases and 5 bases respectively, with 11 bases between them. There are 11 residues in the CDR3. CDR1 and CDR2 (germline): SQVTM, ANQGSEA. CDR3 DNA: TGCAGCGCCGGGAGGGGGACTGAAGCTTTCTTT. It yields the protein CSAGRGTEAFF.

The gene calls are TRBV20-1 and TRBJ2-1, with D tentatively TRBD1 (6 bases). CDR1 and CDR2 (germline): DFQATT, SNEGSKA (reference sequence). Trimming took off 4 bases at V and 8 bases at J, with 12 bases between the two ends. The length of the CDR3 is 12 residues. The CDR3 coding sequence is TGCAGTGCTACCAGGGGACGCGATGAGCAGTTCTTC. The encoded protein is CSATRGRDEQFF.

CDR3 residues: CSAPGLVGGPGDTQYF. As DNA, the CDR3 is TGCAGTGCCCCGGGTTTGGTGGGGGGGCCTGGGGATACGCAGTATTTT. The chain recombines TRBV20-1 with TRBJ2-3; TRBD2 might be the D (7 bases). This CDR3 spans 16 amino acids. CDR1 is DFQATT, CDR2 SNEGSKA, per germline (reference sequence). Deletions cut 6 bases from V and 6 bases from J, with 25 bases between.

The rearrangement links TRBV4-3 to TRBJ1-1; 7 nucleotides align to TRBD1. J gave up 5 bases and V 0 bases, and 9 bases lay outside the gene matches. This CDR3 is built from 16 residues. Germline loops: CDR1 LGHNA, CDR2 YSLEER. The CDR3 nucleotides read TGCGCCAGCAGCCAAGATCTTCCCAGGGGGGTTACTGAAGCTTTCTTT. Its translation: CASSQDLPRGVTEAFF.

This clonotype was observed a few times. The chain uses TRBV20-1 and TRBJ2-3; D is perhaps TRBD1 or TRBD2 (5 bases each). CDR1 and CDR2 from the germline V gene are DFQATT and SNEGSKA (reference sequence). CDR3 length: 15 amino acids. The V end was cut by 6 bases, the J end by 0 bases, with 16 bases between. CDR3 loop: CSAPRGVSSTDTQYF. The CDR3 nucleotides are TGCAGTGCCCCTCGGGGCGTCTCTAGCACAGATACGCAGTATTTT.

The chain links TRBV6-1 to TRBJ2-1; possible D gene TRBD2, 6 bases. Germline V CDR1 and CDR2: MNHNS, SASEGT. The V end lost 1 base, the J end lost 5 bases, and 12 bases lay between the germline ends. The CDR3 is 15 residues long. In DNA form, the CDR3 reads TGTGCCAGCAGTGAAGGGGGACTCTGGCACAATGAGCAGTTCTTC. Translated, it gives CASSEGGLWHNEQFF.

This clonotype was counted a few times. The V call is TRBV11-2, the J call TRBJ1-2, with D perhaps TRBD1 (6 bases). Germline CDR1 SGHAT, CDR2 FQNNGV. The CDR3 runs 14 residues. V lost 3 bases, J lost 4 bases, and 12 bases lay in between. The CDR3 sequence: CASSFSGGGYGYTF. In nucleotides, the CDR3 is TGTGCCAGCAGCTTTTCCGGGGGCGGCTATGGCTACACCTTC.

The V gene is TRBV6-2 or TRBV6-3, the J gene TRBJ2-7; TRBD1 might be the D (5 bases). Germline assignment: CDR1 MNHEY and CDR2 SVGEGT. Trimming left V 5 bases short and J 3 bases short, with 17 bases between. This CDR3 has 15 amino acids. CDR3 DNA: TGTGCCAGCAGTAAAGCAGGGTCTCGGCACTACGAGCAGTACTTC. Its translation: CASSKAGSRHYEQYF.

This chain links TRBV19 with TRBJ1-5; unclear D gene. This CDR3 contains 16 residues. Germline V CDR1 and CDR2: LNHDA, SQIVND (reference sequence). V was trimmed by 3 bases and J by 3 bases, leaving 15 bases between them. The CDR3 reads CASSIISSSDNQPQHF. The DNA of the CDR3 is TGTGCCAGTAGTATTATTTCCTCCTCGGACAATCAGCCCCAGCATTTT.

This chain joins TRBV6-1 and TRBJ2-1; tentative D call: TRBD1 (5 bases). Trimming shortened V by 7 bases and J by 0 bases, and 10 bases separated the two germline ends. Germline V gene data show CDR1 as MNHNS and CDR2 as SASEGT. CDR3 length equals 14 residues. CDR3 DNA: TGTGCCAGCAATCATGGACACTCCTACAATGAGCAGTTCTTC. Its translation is CASNHGHSYNEQFF.

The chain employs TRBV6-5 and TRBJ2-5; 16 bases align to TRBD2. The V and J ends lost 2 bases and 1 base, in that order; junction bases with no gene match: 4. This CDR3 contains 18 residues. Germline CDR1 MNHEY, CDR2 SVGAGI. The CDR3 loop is CASSYGTSGRAVQETQYF. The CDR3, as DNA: TGTGCCAGCAGTTACGGGACTAGCGGGAGGGCCGTCCAAGAGACCCAGTACTTC.

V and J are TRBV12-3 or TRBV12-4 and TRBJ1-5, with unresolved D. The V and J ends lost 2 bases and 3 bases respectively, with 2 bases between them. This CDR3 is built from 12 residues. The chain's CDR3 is CASSLNNQPQHF. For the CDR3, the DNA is TGTGCCAGCAGTTTAAACAATCAGCCCCAGCATTTT.

The CDR3 is CASSYQGIDTEAFF. DNA for the CDR3: TGTGCCAGCAGCTACCAGGGGATTGACACTGAAGCTTTCTTT. This chain uses TRBV6-5 with TRBJ1-1; a weak D match, TRBD1 (6 bases). The CDR3 is made up of 14 amino acids. Per the germline V gene, CDR1 is MNHEY and CDR2 is SVGAGI. The V end lost 6 bases, the J end lost 3 bases, and 14 bases lay between the germline ends.